This TCR beta chain stems from a study of cytomegalovirus exposure and HLA in healthy donors (dated by TCRdb to the late 2010s). Regarding the study in general: The 670 or so repertoires of the first cohort and the approximately 110 validation repertoires were produced on the same platform, according to a later analysis. The study was designed to test whether signatures of past pathogen exposure could be identified by cataloging public T cell receptors. Besides the first cohort of 666 subjects, a separate validation cohort made up of around 120 different subjects was used. To predict cytomegalovirus infection status, the study combined high-throughput TCR immunosequencing, statistical association of individual TCRs with disease status, and machine learning.

Library generation was performed with the immunoSEQ multiplex PCR assay. Per the authors' processing: A statistical classification framework was built for diagnosing cytomegalovirus status from the catalog of TCR beta chain sequences. TCRdb holds this immuneACCESS table with in-frame rearrangements only. Some clones are missing; in checked studies, unresolved V genes explain under half, and the rest has no known cause. V and J calls plus clone size are reproduced from that table; the DNA served to infer D and trimming. Within this sample are tens of thousands of clones, with roughly 96% of them counted one time only. Of the sample, approximately 1.4% is held by the ten largest clones. Study-level results and caveats: A total of roughly 160 TCR beta chains were listed by the study as associated with cytomegalovirus. Of the cluster scores, roughly 95% were above 0 in a later analysis, which found that TCRs clustered in the first cohort also tended to co-occur in the 95 to 150 validation repertoires. The authors suggested that the approach could potentially be extended to other disease states and immunological phenotypes. Most TCR sequences were observed very rarely across donors, whereas some public TCRs were present in many individuals. A later analysis lacked HLA typing for the validation cohort, so it scored co-occurrence in that cohort across all 110 or so repertoires. Cytomegalovirus status was reported to be diagnosed by the classifier with high specificity and sensitivity in both the original and validation cohorts. In vitro tests confirmed that three of the cytomegalovirus-associated TCR beta chains recognize cytomegalovirus antigens.

This clone showed up just a few times. There is no known antigen for this receptor. No much larger clone is present one base from it, and per-base qualities are unavailable. From V the trimming removes 6 bases and from J it removes 3 bases, while the gene matches leave 7 bases of the junction unaccounted for. Sequences LNHDA (CDR1) and SQIVND (CDR2) are obtained from the germline V gene (reference sequence). Measured from the cysteine to the phenylalanine, the CDR3 is 14 residues long. Only the CDR3 DNA stays, 42 bases, in frame from base 1. Donors formed part of the validation cohort, which comprised fewer than 150 subjects and was distinct from the first cohort of 690 or so subjects.

The sequenced material came from PBMCs. The chain is encoded by TRBV19 joined to TRBJ2-7; 8 bases in between match TRBD1. This TCR derives from a woman aged 18-35 years in good health and CMV-seronegative. CDR3 protein: CASRGQGSLYEQYF. The DNA is as follows: TGTGCCAGTAGAGGACAGGGCTCTCTCTACGAGCAGTACTTC.